This T cell receptor (beta chain) is from a study of blood T cell repertoires in COVID-19. The wider study: Whether acute or convalescent, the COVID-19 samples came from the United States, Italy and Spain. From T cells, B-cell-depleted T cells, or PBMCs came the material, which was cDNA or gDNA.

After removal of 3 bases from V and 7 bases from J, the junction contained 5 bases not matched to a gene. The CDR3 is 13 residues long. CDR1 MDHEN and CDR2 SYDVKM come from the germline V gene. As handled by the study authors: By means of reference gene primer amplification, nucleated cell counts were estimated. Only in-frame clones appear in the TCRdb table, and some are missing; sequencing was by immunoSEQ multiplex PCR. The V and J calls and clone size are taken from that table; D and trimming were inferred from the DNA. The table records 130,000 to 150,000 clones, around 87% of them present only once. This clone was detected once.

This chain joins TRBV28 and TRBJ2-5, with 7 bases lining up with TRBD2. Sequencing was done on a sample of peripheral blood. This receptor was identified in a woman aged 45 to 65 with active or convalescent COVID-19. CDR3 protein: CASSLGGTGTQYF. CDR3 DNA sequence: TGTGCCAGCAGTTTGGGGGGGACCGGGACCCAGTACTTC.